The entry below gives a single T cell receptor beta chain sequence along with its context. No antigen is known for it. Base qualities are missing; no much larger clone stands one base away. The time point label of this sample denotes: about 28 days (+/-7) after the second vaccine dose. AZD1222 recipients with second doses at about 4 weeks or about 12 weeks were pooled, because spike-specific TCR depth and breadth did not differ between schedules. Vaccinee samples were obtained from the UK trials COV001 and COV002, which included a single-blind randomized controlled phase 2/3 trial of AZD1222 (ChAdOx1 nCoV-19) in healthy adults. For TCRbeta chain sequencing, PBMC samples from trial participants were taken at day 0 and at day 28 after the second dose. At the junction V is shortened by 3 bases and J by 4 bases; bases outside the gene matches: 9. CDR3 length: 16 amino acids, cysteine to phenylalanine. CDR3 DNA is the only sequence kept; it has 48 bases, read in frame from the first base. As encoded in the germline V gene, CDR1 is MNHNS while CDR2 is SASEGT.

The CDR3 regions of human TCRbeta chains were analyzed by immunosequencing. Under the source paper's analysis protocol: Repertoire TCRs were matched against a reference library of SARS-CoV-2-specific TCRs generated with the MIRA antigen-specificity platform. Breadth was defined as the fraction of unique TCRs that were SARS-CoV-2-associated, and depth was defined as the fraction of total T cells that were SARS-CoV-2-associated. Using the MIRA data, each spike-specific TCR was mapped to the spike region that the TCR reacts to and placed in a CD4 or CD8 class. Log10-transformed breadth and depth values were compared by one-way ANOVA with Sidak's multiple comparisons tests. TCRdb carries this immuneACCESS record with in-frame sequences only. Its versions omit some clonotypes, under half of them owing to an unresolved V gene in the studies checked, with the rest unexplained. The V and J calls and clone size are taken from that table; D and trimming were inferred from the DNA. The sample table lists roughly 150,000 clones, approximately 92% of them with a count of one. The top ten constitute approximately 7% of the sample.

The sample originates from a study of T cell responses to AZD1222 COVID-19 vaccine (dated by TCRdb to 2020 to 2023). As for the study more broadly: A total of about 250 trial participants underwent TCR sequencing, of whom roughly 210 had received two doses of AZD1222 and around 26 had received two doses of the MenACWY control vaccine. Trial participants were enrolled by age into subgroups of 18-55, 56-69 and 70-plus years, and about 150, 27 and 61 TCR-sequenced participants, respectively, were included in these subgroups.

Study-level results and caveats: Spike-specific TCR breadth and depth rose significantly after two AZD1222 doses compared with day 0 and with MenACWY recipients. Because no samples from the day 14 peak response were available, repertoires could be characterized only after the peak T cell response. Reportedly, close to half of the unique spike-specific TCRs recognized epitopes lying outside the regions that are mutated in the B.1.351 and B.1.1.7 variants. Conclusions about previously exposed vaccinees are limited, since just a handful of AZD1222 recipients were seropositive for SARS-CoV-2 at baseline. The 56-69-year group was small, and its depth increase did not reach significance, likely because of low power. Participants were mostly white British, with more females than males. The authors suggested clonal diversity may have been underestimated. Vaccine-associated CD4 TCRs spanned the whole spike protein, with dominant responses in regions 160-218 and 743-854.

This chain is built from TRBV6-1 and TRBJ2-3, and 8 junction bases match TRBD1. The receptor was derived from an adult who received the AZD1222 COVID-19 vaccine. Specimen: peripheral blood, collected 28 days after the second AZD1222 dose. The CDR3 protein is CASSDQGARGSDTQYF. The sequenced DNA is TGTGCCAGCAGTGACCAGGGGGCCCGGGGGTCAGATACGCAGTATTTT.